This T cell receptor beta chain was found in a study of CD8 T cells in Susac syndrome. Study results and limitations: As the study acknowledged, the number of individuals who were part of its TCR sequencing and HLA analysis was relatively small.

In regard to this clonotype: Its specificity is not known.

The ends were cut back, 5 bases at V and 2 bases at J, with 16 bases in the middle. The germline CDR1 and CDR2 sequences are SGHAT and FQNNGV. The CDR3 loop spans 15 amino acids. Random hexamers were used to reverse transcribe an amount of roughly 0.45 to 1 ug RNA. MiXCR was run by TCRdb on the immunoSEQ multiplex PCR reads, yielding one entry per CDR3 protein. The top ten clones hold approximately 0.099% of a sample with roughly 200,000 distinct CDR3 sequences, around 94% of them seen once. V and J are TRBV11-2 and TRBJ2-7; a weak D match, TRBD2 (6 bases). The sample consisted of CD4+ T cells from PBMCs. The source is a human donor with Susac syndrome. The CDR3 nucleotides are TGTGCCAGCAGCCCCAGGACTATTCGAACCTACGAGCAGTACTTC. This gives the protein CASSPRTIRTYEQYF.